This T cell receptor beta chain came from a study of T cell responses to AZD1222 COVID-19 vaccine. The study's findings and limits: CD4 TCRs linked to vaccination spanned spike, dominating at 160-218 and 743-854. As reported, nearly half of all spike-specific TCRs target variant regions that are unmutated.

Note on this clone: Its specificity is unknown.

Data came from immunoSEQ multiplex PCR; TCRdb stores just in-frame clones and leaves some out. The table records approximately 92,000 clones, 90% to 95% of them present only once. This CDR3 has 15 amino acids. Unmatched junction bases numbered 3, after V lost 4 bases and J lost 1 base. In germline, CDR1 is SGHRS, CDR2 YFSETQ. Sequences were derived from peripheral blood, sampled on day 0 of AZD1222 vaccination. The sequence came from an adult in good health. J is TRBJ2-2 and V is TRBV5-1; 8 bases line up with TRBD1. CDR3 coding DNA: TGCGCCAGCAGCCTGGACAGGGAGAACACCGGGGAGCTGTTTTTT. It is translated as CASSLDRENTGELFF.